This is a list of T cell receptor beta chains from one sample in a study of graft-versus-host responses after intestinal transplantation. The table came from immunoSEQ multiplex PCR; TCRdb's copy has only in-frame clones and leaves some out. The data show over 40,000 clones, about 88% seen once. These receptors' targets are unknown. Here the sequenced sample was unstimulated CD4+ T cells sorted from spleen or lymph node cells, taken before transplant. The receptors stem from a human donor who was the organ donor for an intestinal transplant. The CDR3 runs from the conserved cysteine through the conserved F or W. A D gene is named only where the DNA matches it firmly. Size tells how often a clone was seen (once, few, many) or the class of an expanded clone, and some rows leave it out.

V,J,D,size,CDR3,DNA
TRBV5-5,TRBJ1-4,NA,few,CASSLVDSLKFF,TGTGCCAGCAGCTTGGTGGACAGTCTTAAGTTTTTT
TRBV20-1,TRBJ1-1,NA,NA,CSARGYRETFF,TGCAGTGCTAGAGGATACAGGGAGACTTTCTTT
TRBV20-1,TRBJ1-2,NA,once,CSARQGGYTF,TGCAGTGCTAGACAGGGTGGCTACACCTTC
TRBV4-1,TRBJ2-7,TRBD2,NA,CASSHSGAAYPYEQYF,TGCGCCAGCAGCCATAGCGGGGCCGCGTATCCCTACGAGCAGTACTTC
TRBV7-9,TRBJ1-6,TRBD1,NA,CASGQGDSPLHF,TGTGCCAGCGGACAGGGAGATTCACCCCTCCACTTT
TRBV7-9,TRBJ1-1,NA,NA,CASSLEVIRGAFF,TGTGCCAGCAGCTTAGAGGTAATTAGGGGAGCTTTCTTT
TRBV5-1,TRBJ2-3,TRBD2,NA,CASSGTSDLGTQYF,TGCGCCAGCAGTGGGACTAGCGACTTAGGTACGCAGTATTTT
TRBV18,TRBJ1-1,TRBD1,NA,CASSPLGQGAFDTEAFF,TGTGCCAGCTCACCACTTGGACAGGGTGCGTTTGACACTGAAGCTTTCTTT
TRBV12-2,TRBJ2-1,NA,NA,CASRPAVATPVDEQFF,TGTGCAAGTCGCCCTGCCGTAGCGACACCGGTCGATGAGCAGTTCTTC
TRBV10-3,TRBJ2-1,NA,NA,CAIFNEQFF,TGTGCCATCTTCAATGAGCAGTTCTTC
TRBV4-3,TRBJ2-2,TRBD2,few,CASSLWLAGANTGELFF,TGCGCCAGCAGCCTGTGGTTGGCGGGGGCGAACACCGGGGAGCTGTTTTTT
TRBV4-2,TRBJ2-7,TRBD1,NA,CASSQGDRSYEQYF,TGTGCCAGCAGCCAAGGGGACAGGTCCTACGAGCAGTACTTC
TRBV5-1,TRBJ2-3,NA,NA,CASSLLGPSTDTQYF,TGCGCCAGCAGCTTGTTAGGACCTAGCACAGATACGCAGTATTTT
TRBV7-9,TRBJ1-1,NA,NA,CASSGIGPGGTEAFF,TGTGCCAGCAGCGGGATAGGGCCGGGCGGCACTGAAGCTTTCTTT
TRBV4-1,TRBJ2-6,NA,once,CASSQVAGIGANVLTF,TGCGCCAGCAGCCAAGTTGCCGGTATTGGGGCCAACGTCCTGACTTTC
TRBV30,TRBJ1-2,NA,NA,CAWSVGGVDYGYTF,TGTGCCTGGAGTGTTGGGGGGGTTGACTATGGCTACACCTTC
TRBV30,TRBJ2-1,NA,NA,CAWGLGQGMYNEQFF,TGTGCCTGGGGTCTCGGGCAGGGAATGTACAATGAGCAGTTCTTC
TRBV15,TRBJ2-7,NA,NA,CATSRDPGQFYEQYF,TGTGCCACCAGCAGAGATCCCGGACAATTTTACGAGCAGTACTTC
TRBV19,TRBJ1-1,NA,NA,CASSLDSRNTEAFF,TGTGCCAGTAGTTTAGACTCCCGGAACACTGAAGCTTTCTTT
TRBV9,TRBJ2-1,TRBD2,once,CASSVEAGVSYNEQFF,TGTGCCAGCAGCGTAGAGGCGGGAGTCTCCTACAATGAGCAGTTCTTC
TRBV30,TRBJ1-1,NA,NA,CAWSKGRGTEAFF,TGTGCCTGGAGTAAGGGGAGAGGGACTGAAGCTTTCTTT
TRBV6-1,TRBJ1-2,NA,NA,CASSEAGGYGYTF,TGTGCCAGCAGTGAAGCAGGGGGATATGGCTACACCTTC
TRBV11-3,TRBJ1-6,NA,NA,CASSLAGIYNSPLHF,TGTGCCAGCAGCTTAGCAGGGATATATAATTCACCCCTCCACTTT
TRBV5-4,TRBJ1-1,NA,NA,CASSLWQLPEAFF,TGTGCCAGCAGCTTGTGGCAGTTACCTGAAGCTTTCTTT
TRBV15,TRBJ1-1,TRBD1,few,CATSRDLGQGGMAFF,TGTGCCACCAGCAGAGATCTCGGACAGGGGGGGATGGCTTTCTTT
TRBV6-5,TRBJ2-7,NA,NA,CASRGKEQYF,TGTGCCAGCAGAGGTAAAGAGCAGTACTTC
TRBV5-5,TRBJ2-2,NA,once,CASRRVANTGELFF,TGTGCCAGCAGGCGGGTCGCGAACACCGGGGAGCTGTTTTTT
TRBV7-9,TRBJ2-7,NA,NA,CASSLGGATRSGYEQYF,TGTGCCAGCAGCTTAGGGGGGGCGACTAGATCGGGCTACGAGCAGTACTTC
TRBV30,TRBJ1-2,NA,NA,CAWSVQPNYGYTF,TGTGCCTGGAGTGTACAGCCTAACTATGGCTACACCTTC
TRBV11-2,TRBJ1-1,NA,once,CASSFYATNTEAFF,TGTGCCAGCAGCTTTTACGCTACGAACACTGAAGCTTTCTTT
TRBV14,TRBJ1-2,NA,NA,CASSRHNYGYTF,TGTGCCAGCAGCCGACATAACTATGGCTACACCTTC
TRBV5-4,TRBJ2-7,TRBD2,NA,CASSSGLAGDYEQYF,TGTGCCAGCAGTTCAGGACTAGCGGGGGATTACGAGCAGTACTTC
TRBV18,TRBJ1-6,NA,NA,CASSPQGNSPLHF,TGTGCCAGCTCACCGCAGGGTAATTCACCCCTCCACTTT
TRBV5-1,TRBJ1-2,NA,NA,CASSLTSYGYTF,TGCGCCAGCAGCTTGACAAGCTATGGCTACACCTTC
TRBV5-1,TRBJ2-1,TRBD2,NA,CASSLTSGAHNEQFF,TGCGCCAGCAGCTTGACTAGCGGGGCCCACAATGAGCAGTTCTTC
TRBV11-3,TRBJ2-5,NA,NA,CASSRDTSQETQYF,TGTGCCAGCAGCCGAGATACTAGCCAAGAGACCCAGTACTTC
TRBV10-2,TRBJ1-5,NA,NA,CASSETGYSNQPQHF,TGCGCCAGCAGTGAGACAGGATATAGCAATCAGCCCCAGCATTTT
TRBV20-1,TRBJ1-2,NA,NA,CSARGYGYTF,TGCAGTGCTAGGGGGTACGGCTACACCTTC
TRBV6-1,TRBJ1-5,NA,NA,CASSLTENQPQHF,TGTGCCAGCAGTTTGACAGAGAATCAGCCCCAGCATTTT
TRBV27,TRBJ2-2,TRBD1,NA,CASSLFHRGRHKRGNTGELFF,TGTGCCAGCAGTTTATTTCACAGGGGTCGGCACAAGAGGGGAAACACCGGGGAGCTGTTTTTT
TRBV5-4,TRBJ1-2,TRBD1,few,CASSFPWGQEVGYTF,TGTGCCAGCAGCTTCCCTTGGGGACAGGAGGTTGGCTACACCTTC
TRBV27,TRBJ1-4,NA,NA,CASKSLGELNEKLFF,TGTGCCAGCAAATCTTTAGGGGAACTTAATGAAAAACTGTTTTTT
TRBV27,TRBJ1-1,NA,NA,CASSFRGRDNEAFF,TGTGCCAGCAGTTTTAGGGGCAGGGATAATGAAGCTTTCTTT
TRBV2,TRBJ1-1,TRBD1,NA,CASSATGGTEAFF,TGTGCCAGCAGTGCGACAGGGGGCACTGAAGCTTTCTTT
TRBV19,TRBJ1-1,TRBD1,NA,CASSTGTVTEAFF,TGTGCCAGTAGTACCGGGACAGTCACTGAAGCTTTCTTT
TRBV7-2,TRBJ2-1,NA,NA,CASSGSSYNEQFF,TGTGCCAGCAGCGGGAGCTCCTACAATGAGCAGTTCTTC